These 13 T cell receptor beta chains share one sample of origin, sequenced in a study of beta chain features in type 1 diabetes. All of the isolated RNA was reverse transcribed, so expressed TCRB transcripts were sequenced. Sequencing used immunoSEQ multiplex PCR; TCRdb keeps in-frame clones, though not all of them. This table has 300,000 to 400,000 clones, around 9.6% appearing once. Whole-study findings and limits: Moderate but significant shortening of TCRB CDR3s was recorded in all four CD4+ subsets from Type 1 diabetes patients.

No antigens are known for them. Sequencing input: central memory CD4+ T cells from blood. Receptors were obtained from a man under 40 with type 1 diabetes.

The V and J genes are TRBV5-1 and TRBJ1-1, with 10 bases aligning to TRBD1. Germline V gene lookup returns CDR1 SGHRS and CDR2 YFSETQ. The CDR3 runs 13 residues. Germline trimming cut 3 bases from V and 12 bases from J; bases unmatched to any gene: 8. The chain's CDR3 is CASSYGQGVETFF. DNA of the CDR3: TGCGCCAGCAGCTACGGACAGGGGGTCGAGACTTTCTTT.

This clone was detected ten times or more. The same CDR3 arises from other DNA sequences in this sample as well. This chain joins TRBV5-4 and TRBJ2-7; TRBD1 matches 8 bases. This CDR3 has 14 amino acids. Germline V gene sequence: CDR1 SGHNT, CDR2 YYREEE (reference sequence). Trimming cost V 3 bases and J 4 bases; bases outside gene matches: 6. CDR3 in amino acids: CASSSGQGQYEQYF. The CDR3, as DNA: TGTGCCAGCAGCTCCGGACAGGGACAATACGAGCAGTACTTC. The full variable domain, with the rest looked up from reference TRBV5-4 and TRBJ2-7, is ETGVTQSPTHLIKTRGQQVTLRCSSQSGHNTVSWYQQALGQGPQFIFQYYREEENGRGNFPPRFSGLQFPNYSSELNVNALELDDSALYLCASSSGQGQYEQYFGPGTRLTVT.

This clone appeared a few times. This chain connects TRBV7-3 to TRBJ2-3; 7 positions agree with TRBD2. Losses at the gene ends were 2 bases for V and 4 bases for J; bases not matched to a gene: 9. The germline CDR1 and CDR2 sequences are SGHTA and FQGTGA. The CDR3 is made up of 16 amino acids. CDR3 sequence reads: CASSLGITGGADTQYF. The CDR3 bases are TGTGCCAGCAGCTTAGGAATAACGGGAGGTGCAGATACGCAGTATTTT.

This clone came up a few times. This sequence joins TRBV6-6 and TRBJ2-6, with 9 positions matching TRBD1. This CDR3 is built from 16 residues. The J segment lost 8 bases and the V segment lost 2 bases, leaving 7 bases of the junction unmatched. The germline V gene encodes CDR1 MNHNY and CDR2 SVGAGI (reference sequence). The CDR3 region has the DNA TGTGCCAGCAGTTACCTAGGACAGGGGAGTTCCAACGTCCTGACTTTC. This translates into CASSYLGQGSSNVLTF.

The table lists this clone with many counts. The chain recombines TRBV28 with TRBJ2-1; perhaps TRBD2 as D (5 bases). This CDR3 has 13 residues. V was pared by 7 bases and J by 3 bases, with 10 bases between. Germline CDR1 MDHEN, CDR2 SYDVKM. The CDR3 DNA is TGTGCCAGCACCCGGACTGTCTACAATGAGCAGTTCTTC. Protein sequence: CASTRTVYNEQFF.

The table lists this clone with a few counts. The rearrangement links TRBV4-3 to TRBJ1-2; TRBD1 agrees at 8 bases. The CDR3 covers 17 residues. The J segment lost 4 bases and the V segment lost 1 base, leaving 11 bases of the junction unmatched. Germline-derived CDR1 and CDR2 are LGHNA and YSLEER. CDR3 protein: CASSQALSGGSPYGYTF. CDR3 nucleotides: TGCGCCAGCAGCCAAGCCTTGTCAGGGGGCTCCCCCTATGGCTACACCTTC.

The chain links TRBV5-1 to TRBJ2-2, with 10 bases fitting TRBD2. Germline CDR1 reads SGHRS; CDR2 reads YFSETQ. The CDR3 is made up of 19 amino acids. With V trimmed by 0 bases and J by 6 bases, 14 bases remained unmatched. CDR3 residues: CASSLVTIAGGSSAGELFF. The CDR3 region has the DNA TGCGCCAGCAGCTTGGTTACAATAGCGGGAGGATCGTCCGCCGGGGAGCTGTTTTTT.

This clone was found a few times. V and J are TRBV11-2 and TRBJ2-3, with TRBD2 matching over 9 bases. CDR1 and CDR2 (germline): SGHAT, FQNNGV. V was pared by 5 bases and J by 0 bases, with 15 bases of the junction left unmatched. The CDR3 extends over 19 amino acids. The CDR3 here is CASSPGLGITSGSTDTQYF. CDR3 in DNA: TGTGCCAGCAGCCCTGGTTTAGGGATAACTAGCGGGAGCACAGATACGCAGTATTTT.

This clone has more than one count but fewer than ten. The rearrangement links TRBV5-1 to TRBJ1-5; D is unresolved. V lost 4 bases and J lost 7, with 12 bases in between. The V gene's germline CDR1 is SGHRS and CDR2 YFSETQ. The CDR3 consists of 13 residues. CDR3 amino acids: CASSRENGQPQHF. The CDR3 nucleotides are TGCGCCAGCAGCCGGGAAAACGGACAGCCCCAGCATTTT. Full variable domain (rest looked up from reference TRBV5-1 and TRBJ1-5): KAGVTQTPRYLIKTRGQQVTLSCSPISGHRSVSWYQQTPGQGLQFLFEYFSETQRNKGNFPGRFSGRQFSNSRSEMNVSTLELGDSALYLCASSRENGQPQHFGDGTRLSIL.

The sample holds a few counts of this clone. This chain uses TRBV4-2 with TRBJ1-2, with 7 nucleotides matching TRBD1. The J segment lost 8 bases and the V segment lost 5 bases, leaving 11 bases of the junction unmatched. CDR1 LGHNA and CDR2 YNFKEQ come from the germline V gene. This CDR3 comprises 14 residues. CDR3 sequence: CASSLWGQTRGYTF. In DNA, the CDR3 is TGTGCCAGCAGCTTGTGGGGACAGACTAGGGGCTACACCTTC.

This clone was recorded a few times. CDR3 nucleotide sequence: TGTGCCAGCAGTGAGACGACAGGGGTGGATCAGCCCCAGCATTTT. It specifies CASSETTGVDQPQHF. The rearrangement uses TRBV6-1 and TRBJ1-5; TRBD1 aligns across 8 bases. The CDR3 is 15 residues long. CDR1 is MNHNS, CDR2 SASEGT, per germline. Trimming cost V 3 bases and J 5 bases; bases outside gene matches: 6.

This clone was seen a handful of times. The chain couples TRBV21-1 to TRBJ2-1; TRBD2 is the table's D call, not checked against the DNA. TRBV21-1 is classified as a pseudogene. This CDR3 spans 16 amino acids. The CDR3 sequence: CASSKRFGGSHNEQFF. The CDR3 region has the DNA TGTGCCAGCAGCAAAAGGTTCGGCGGGAGCCACAATGAGCAGTTCTTC.

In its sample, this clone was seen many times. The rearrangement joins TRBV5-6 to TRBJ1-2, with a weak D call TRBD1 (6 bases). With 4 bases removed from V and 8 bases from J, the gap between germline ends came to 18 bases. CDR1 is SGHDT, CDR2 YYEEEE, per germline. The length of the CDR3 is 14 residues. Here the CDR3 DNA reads TGTGCCAGCAGCCCCGATGGGGGGCGACAAGGCTACACCTTC. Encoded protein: CASSPDGGRQGYTF.